Reported below is one T cell receptor beta chain. Trimming left V 4 bases short and J 9 bases short, with 13 bases between. Per the germline V gene, CDR1 is LGHDT and CDR2 is YNNKEL (reference sequence). The CDR3 is made up of 13 amino acids. This specimen belongs to a study of blood T cell repertoires in COVID-19. For the study at large: Spain, Italy and the United States supplied samples that represented acute and convalescent COVID-19.

In the source study's methods: Reference gene primer amplification in the assay estimated nucleated cell counts. Libraries were prepared by immunoSEQ multiplex PCR; TCRdb keeps only in-frame clonotypes and omits some of them. V and J calls and clone size are copied from that table; D and trimming were computed from the DNA. The sample has 90,000 to 120,000 clones, over 60% seen once. Sequencing was carried out using peripheral blood. This sequence originates from a man between 65 and 79 years old with acute or convalescent COVID-19. The rearrangement uses TRBV3-1 (or the pseudogene TRBV3-2) and TRBJ2-4; maybe TRBD1 (5 bases). The CDR3 coding sequence is TGTGCCAGCAGCCTGACAGCCTGGGGCATTCAGTACTTC. Its translation: CASSLTAWGIQYF.